This TCR beta chain stems from a study of T-cell memory formation after mild COVID-19. Using constant-segment primers, 5'RACE produced TCR alpha and TCR beta cDNA libraries carrying sample barcodes and UMIs. One entry per CDR3 protein, called by TCRdb with MiXCR from the 5' RACE reads. In the table there are about 110,000 distinct CDR3 sequences, roughly a sixth of which are singletons. Germline CDR1 SGHTA, CDR2 FQGNSA. The CDR3 has 13 residues. With 3 bases removed from V and 2 bases from J, the gap between germline ends came to 4 bases. The sample holds many counts of this clonotype. This chain links TRBV7-2 with TRBJ2-2; D unclear. This TCR came from a man aged 18 to 35 who had mild COVID-19 (a few samples of this study predate the infection). Cell type and time point are not known. Material: PBMCs or a T cell subset sorted from them (not recorded which). CDR3 nucleotide sequence: TGTGCCAGCAGCTTCCTAAACACCGGGGAGCTGTTTTTT. It is translated as CASSFLNTGELFF.